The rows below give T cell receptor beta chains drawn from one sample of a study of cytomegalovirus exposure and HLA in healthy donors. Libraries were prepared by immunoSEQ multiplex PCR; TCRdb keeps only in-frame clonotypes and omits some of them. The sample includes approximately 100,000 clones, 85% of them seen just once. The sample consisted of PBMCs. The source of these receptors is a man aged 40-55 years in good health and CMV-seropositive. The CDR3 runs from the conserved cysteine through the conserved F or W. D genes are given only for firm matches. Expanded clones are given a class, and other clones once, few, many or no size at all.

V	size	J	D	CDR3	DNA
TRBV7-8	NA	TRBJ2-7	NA	CASSPRGMTYEQYF	TGTGCCAGCAGCCCGCGGGGCATGACGTACGAGCAGTACTTC
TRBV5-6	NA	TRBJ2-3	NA	CASSLGPSESTDTQYF	TGTGCCAGCAGCTTGGGACCCAGCGAGAGCACAGATACGCAGTATTTT
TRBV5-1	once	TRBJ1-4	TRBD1	CASSPQSRGNEKLFF	TGCGCCAGCAGCCCCCAGAGCAGGGGGAATGAAAAACTGTTTTTT
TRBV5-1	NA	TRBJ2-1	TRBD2	CASSISGTSGRGQFF	TGCGCCAGCAGCATATCCGGGACTAGCGGGAGGGGGCAGTTCTTC
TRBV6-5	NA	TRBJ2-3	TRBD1	CASSYSPGGLDTQYF	TGTGCCAGCAGTTACTCGCCAGGGGGTTTAGATACGCAGTATTTT
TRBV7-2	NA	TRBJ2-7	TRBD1	CASSVTGTGTYEQYF	TGTGCCAGCAGCGTAACCGGGACAGGGACCTACGAGCAGTACTTC
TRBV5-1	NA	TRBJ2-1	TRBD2	CASSWGLVAGERHNEQFF	TGCGCCAGCAGCTGGGGTCTTGTAGCGGGGGAACGTCACAATGAGCAGTTCTTC
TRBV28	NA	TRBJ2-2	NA	CASQTRAVNTGELFF	TGTGCCAGCCAGACTAGGGCGGTGAACACCGGGGAGCTGTTTTTT
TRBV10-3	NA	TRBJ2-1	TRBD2	CAISESGNVAGYNEQFF	TGTGCCATCAGTGAGTCGGGAAATGTAGCGGGTTACAATGAGCAGTTCTTC
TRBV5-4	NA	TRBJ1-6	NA	CAAGTEYNSPLHF	TGTGCCGCGGGAACAGAATATAATTCACCCCTCCACTTT
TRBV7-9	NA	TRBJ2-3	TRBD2	CASSPRSGGAFPDTQYF	TGTGCCAGCAGCCCGCGAAGCGGGGGGGCCTTTCCGGATACGCAGTATTTT
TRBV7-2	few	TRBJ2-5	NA	CASSLARVETQYF	TGTGCCAGCAGCTTAGCCAGGGTTGAGACCCAGTACTTC
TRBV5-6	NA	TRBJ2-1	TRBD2	CASSLVSGRVGNEQFF	TGTGCCAGCAGCTTGGTTAGCGGGAGGGTCGGGAATGAGCAGTTCTTC
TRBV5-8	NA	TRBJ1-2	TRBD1	CASSRIQGNAYGYTF	TGTGCCAGCAGCCGGATACAGGGGAACGCCTATGGCTACACCTTC
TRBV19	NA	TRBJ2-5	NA	CASSPREPQETQYF	TGTGCCAGTAGTCCCCGGGAGCCACAAGAGACCCAGTACTTC
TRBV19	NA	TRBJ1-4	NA	CASSIAEKLFF	TGTGCCAGTAGTATAGCGGAAAAACTGTTTTTT
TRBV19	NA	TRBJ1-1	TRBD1	CASSRQGNTEAFF	TGTGCCAGTAGCCGACAGGGAAACACTGAAGCTTTCTTT
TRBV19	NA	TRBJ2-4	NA	CASSIPGLAKNIQYF	TGTGCCAGTAGTATTCCAGGACTAGCCAAAAACATTCAGTACTTC